This passage covers 17 T cell receptor beta chains from one sample sequenced in a study of cytomegalovirus exposure and HLA in healthy donors. 60 Vbeta and 13 Jbeta primers were used in PCR. The table came from immunoSEQ multiplex PCR; TCRdb's copy has only in-frame clones and leaves some out. The repertoire holds 87,000 or so clones, with around 8% as singletons. The source material was PBMCs. The origin of the receptors is a man aged 45 to 65 in good health and CMV-seronegative.

This clone has a handful of counts. The genes are TRBV10-3 and TRBJ1-2; D is unresolved. V was clipped by 10 bases and J by 7 bases, with 13 bases between them. The CDR3 is 11 amino acids. The germline gives CDR1 ENHRY, CDR2 SYGVKD. The CDR3 DNA sequence: TGTGCCACTCTGGGAGGGAGTGGCTACACCTTC. It is translated as CATLGGSGYTF.

This clone was counted between two and nine times. The V call is TRBV5-8, the J call TRBJ2-2, with D possibly being TRBD1 (5 bases). Germline CDR1 and CDR2: SGHTS and YDEGEE. V lost 7 bases to trimming and J lost 1 base, with 14 bases between them. The CDR3 runs to 15 residues. DNA of the CDR3: TGTGCCAGCCATGGTAGGGGTGTGAACACCGGGGAGCTGTTTTTT. This encodes CASHGRGVNTGELFF.

The gene calls are TRBV25-1 and TRBJ2-7, with unresolved D. V lost 5 bases, J lost 0 bases, and 2 bases lay in between. Germline V gene data show CDR1 as MGHDK and CDR2 as SYGVNS. The CDR3 is 11 amino acids. The CDR3 region is CASSLSYEQYF. The CDR3 nucleotides are TGTGCCAGCAGTCTCTCCTACGAGCAGTACTTC.

The sample holds a few counts of this clone. This chain connects TRBV5-1 to TRBJ2-3, with a possible D match to TRBD2 (6 bases). The germline V and J ends were trimmed by 4 bases and 0 bases, with 21 bases remaining between them. The germline gives CDR1 SGHRS, CDR2 YFSETQ. The CDR3 is made up of 18 amino acids. The CDR3 DNA reads TGCGCCAGCAGCGAGGGGCTAGGTGCGGGGAGAAGCACAGATACGCAGTATTTT. Translated: CASSEGLGAGRSTDTQYF.

This clone was observed a handful of times. V is TRBV6-1 and J is TRBJ2-3; D is uncertain. The CDR3 is 13 residues long. The V end lost 8 bases, the J end lost 2 bases, and 11 bases lay between the germline ends. Germline values: CDR1 MNHNS, CDR2 SASEGT. CDR3 in amino acids: CASAYGYTDTQYF. Written as DNA, the CDR3 is TGTGCCAGCGCGTACGGGTACACAGATACGCAGTATTTT.

This clone was seen a handful of times. The chain carries TRBV7-3 and TRBJ2-7, with TRBD1 identical over 7 bases. The ends lost 5 bases at V and 2 bases at J; junction bases unmatched: 3. Germline CDR1 SGHTA, CDR2 FQGTGA. The CDR3 runs 13 residues. In nucleotides, the CDR3 is TGTGCCAGCAGCCCGGGACAGACCTACGAGCAGTACTTC. Translating it yields CASSPGQTYEQYF. Full variable domain (remainder filled in from reference TRBV7-3 and TRBJ2-7): GAGVSQTPSNKVTEKGKYVELRCDPISGHTALYWYRQSLGQGPEFLIYFQGTGAADDSGLPNDRFFAVRPEGSVSTLKIQRTERGDSAVYLCASSPGQTYEQYFGPGTRLTVT.

V usage is TRBV28 and J usage is TRBJ1-5; 11 bases align to TRBD1. V shed 5 bases and J 6 bases; nucleotides not matched to a gene: 9. CDR3 length: 16 residues. Germline CDR1 is MDHEN and CDR2 is SYDVKM. The CDR3 reads CASSTPGQGARQPQHF. The DNA for the CDR3 is TGTGCCAGCAGTACCCCTGGACAGGGGGCGCGTCAGCCCCAGCATTTT.

This chain links TRBV2 with TRBJ2-1; 8 bases agree with TRBD2. Germline V gives CDR1 SNHLY, CDR2 FYNNEI. CDR3 size: 15 residues. V dropped 0 bases and J dropped 5; count of bases not matched to a gene: 3. The chain's CDR3 is CASSEAGLGNNEQFF. As DNA, the CDR3 is TGTGCCAGCAGTGAAGCGGGACTAGGAAACAATGAGCAGTTCTTC.

The chain carries TRBV6-1 and TRBJ2-2; D is undetermined. This CDR3 has 14 amino acids. The germline V gene has CDR1 MNHNS and CDR2 SASEGT. Trimming took 0 bases from V and 7 from J, leaving 9 bases between them. The CDR3 loop reads CASSEALGGGELFF. The CDR3 DNA sequence: TGTGCCAGCAGTGAAGCGCTAGGCGGCGGGGAGCTGTTTTTT.

Only a few counts were recorded for this clone. This chain connects TRBV5-4 to TRBJ1-2; 9 nucleotides align to TRBD1. Looked up from germline, CDR1 is SGHNT and CDR2 is YYREEE (reference sequence). V shed 4 bases and J 4 bases; nucleotides not matched to a gene: 5. This CDR3 contains 14 residues. The DNA of the CDR3 is TGTGCCAGCAGCAGAGACAGGGGGACCTATGGCTACACCTTC. Translation gives CASSRDRGTYGYTF.

The chain is built from TRBV28 and TRBJ1-2; 7 bases match TRBD1. Trimming cost V 7 bases and J 4 bases; bases outside gene matches: 12. The CDR3 contains 15 residues. Germline V lookup: CDR1 MDHEN, CDR2 SYDVKM. CDR3 coding DNA: TGTGCCAGCACTTCCCCAACAGGGGTGGGCTATGGCTACACCTTC. Amino acid sequence: CASTSPTGVGYGYTF.

This clone has a handful of counts. The chain couples TRBV28 to TRBJ1-5; a possible D gene is TRBD1 (6 bases). Germline CDR1 reads MDHEN; CDR2 reads SYDVKM. The CDR3 loop spans 17 amino acids. V lost 5 bases and J 5 bases, leaving 22 bases between the germline ends. The CDR3 is CASSPTRGGQGYQPQHF. The CDR3 coding sequence is TGTGCCAGCAGTCCCACAAGGGGGGGTCAAGGGTATCAGCCCCAGCATTTT.

The CDR3 protein is CASSPRSRLAGSPYNEQFF. The CDR3 DNA reads TGCGCCAGCAGCCCCCGCAGCCGGCTAGCGGGGAGCCCCTACAATGAGCAGTTCTTC. This chain uses TRBV4-1 with TRBJ2-1; 9 nucleotides align to TRBD2. Unmatched junction bases numbered 15, after V lost 4 bases and J lost 2 bases. This CDR3 has 19 residues. The germline CDR1 and CDR2 sequences are MGHRA and YSYEKL.

This clone was counted a few times. V gene TRBV6-6 combines with J gene TRBJ2-1; D perhaps matches TRBD2 (5 bases). V was cut by 6 bases and J by 0 bases, with 15 bases left in between. Per the germline V gene, CDR1 is MNHNY and CDR2 is SVGAGI (reference sequence). The CDR3 spans 16 residues. CDR3 sequence (DNA): TGTGCCAGCAGCCCAGGACTGCCCCCCTCCTACAATGAGCAGTTCTTC. It encodes CASSPGLPPSYNEQFF.

This clone was counted many times. The V and J genes are TRBV5-4 and TRBJ1-3, with D perhaps matching TRBD1 (5 bases). There are 15 residues in the CDR3. CDR1 is SGHNT, CDR2 YYREEE, per germline (reference sequence). Trimming shortened V by 5 bases and J by 4 bases, and 16 bases separated the two germline ends. In nucleotides, the CDR3 is TGTGCCAGCAGTCCCAACGGGGGAGCAGGAAACACCATATATTTT. Encoded protein: CASSPNGGAGNTIYF.

This clone was counted only a few times. The chain has TRBV5-1 and TRBJ2-1; TRBD1 aligns across 9 bases. With 5 bases clipped from V and 6 bases from J, the junction kept 9 bases outside the gene matches. In germline, CDR1 is SGHRS, CDR2 YFSETQ. There are 15 residues in the CDR3. This CDR3 is CASSMTGTGRNEQFF. CDR3 DNA: TGCGCCAGCAGTATGACCGGGACAGGGCGCAATGAGCAGTTCTTC.

CDR3 region: CASSLADQGKAFF. In DNA, the CDR3 is TGTGCCAGCAGCTTAGCGGACCAGGGAAAAGCTTTCTTT. The chain joins TRBV7-8 to TRBJ1-1; maybe TRBD1 (5 bases). The CDR3 spans 13 residues. Per germline, CDR1 SGHVS and CDR2 FQNEAQ. Trimming cost V 0 bases and J 9 bases, with 11 bases left between them.